This T cell receptor beta chain stems from a study of beta chain features in type 1 diabetes. Looking at the study overall: Sorted cell examination encompassed roughly 110,000,000 cells across all samples. Broader study findings: Type 1 diabetes patients showed a moderate but significant shortening of TCRB CDR3s in all four CD4+ subsets. For cells with high TCR expression, cDNA sequencing could yield over-representation.

Worth noting for this clone: Its antigen is unknown.

The whole isolated RNA underwent reverse transcription, so sequencing captured expressed TCRB transcripts. The method was immunoSEQ multiplex PCR; TCRdb's version includes in-frame clones alone and lacks a portion of them. The sample carries more than 15,000 clones, less than 60% recorded once. V lost 2 bases, J lost 6 bases, and 3 bases stayed unmatched. Germline V CDR1 and CDR2: MGHRA, YSYEKL. This CDR3 region has 14 residues. This chain uses TRBV4-1 with TRBJ1-3; 8 bases agree with TRBD1. Sequenced material: stem cell memory CD4+ T cells from blood. The source of this sequence is a woman aged 18-35 years in good health. Here the CDR3 DNA reads TGCGCCAGCAGCCAACCGACAGGGGAAAACACCATATATTTT. It is translated as CASSQPTGENTIYF.